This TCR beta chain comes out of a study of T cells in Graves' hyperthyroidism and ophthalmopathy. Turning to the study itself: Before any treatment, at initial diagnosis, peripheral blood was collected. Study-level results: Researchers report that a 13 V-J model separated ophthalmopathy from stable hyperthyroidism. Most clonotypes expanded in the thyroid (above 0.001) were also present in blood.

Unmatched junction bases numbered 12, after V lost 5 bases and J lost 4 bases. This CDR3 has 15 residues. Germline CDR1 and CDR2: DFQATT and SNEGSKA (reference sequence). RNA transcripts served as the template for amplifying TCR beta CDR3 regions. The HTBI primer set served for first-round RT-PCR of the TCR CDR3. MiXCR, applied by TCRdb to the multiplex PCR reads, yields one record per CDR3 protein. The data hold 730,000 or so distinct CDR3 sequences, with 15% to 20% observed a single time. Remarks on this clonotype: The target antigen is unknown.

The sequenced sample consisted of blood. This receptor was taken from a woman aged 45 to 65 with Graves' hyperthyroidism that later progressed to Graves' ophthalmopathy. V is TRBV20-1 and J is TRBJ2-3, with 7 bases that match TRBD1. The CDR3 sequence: CSASLDRVISDTQYF. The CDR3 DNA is TGCAGTGCTTCCCTAGACAGGGTGATATCAGATACGCAGTATTTT.